Listed below are T cell receptor beta chains from one sample, sequenced in a study of cytomegalovirus exposure and HLA in healthy donors. Sequencing used immunoSEQ multiplex PCR; TCRdb keeps in-frame clones, though not all of them. The sample lists 150,000 to 200,000 clones, roughly 85% occurring once. Sequencing was done on a sample of PBMCs. Receptor source: a woman under 30 in good health and CMV-seronegative. Both conserved end residues are part of each CDR3. Each record gives: V gene, clone size, D gene, J gene, CDR3 protein, CDR3 DNA. D genes are given only for firm matches. The listing skips clone size in some rows; elsewhere it reads once, few, many or a size class.

TRBV5-4,.,TRBD1,TRBJ1-1,CASSPRTGGGTEAFF,TGTGCCAGCAGCCCTAGGACAGGGGGCGGGACTGAAGCTTTCTTT
TRBV27,once,TRBD2,TRBJ2-1,CASSSLAGYEQFF,TGTGCCAGCAGTTCACTAGCGGGATATGAGCAGTTCTTC
TRBV28,.,TRBD1,TRBJ1-2,CASRQGAPYGYTF,TGTGCCAGCCGACAGGGGGCGCCTTATGGCTACACCTTC
TRBV7-9,.,.,TRBJ2-1,CASSQLDTLYNEQFF,TGTGCCAGCAGCCAGCTAGATACCCTCTACAATGAGCAGTTCTTC
TRBV28,.,TRBD1,TRBJ2-5,CASSVRGQGNQETQYF,TGTGCCAGCAGCGTAAGAGGACAGGGAAACCAAGAGACCCAGTACTTC
TRBV7-6,.,TRBD1,TRBJ1-2,CASSPGQGALNYGYTF,TGTGCCAGCAGCCCGGGACAGGGGGCCCTTAACTATGGCTACACCTTC
TRBV7-2,.,TRBD1,TRBJ1-2,CASSSGQGGGWAYGYTF,TGTGCCAGCAGCTCAGGACAGGGCGGGGGCTGGGCCTATGGCTACACCTTC
TRBV2,.,TRBD2,TRBJ2-1,CASSVPGGLVEQFF,TGTGCCAGCAGTGTTCCGGGAGGGCTGGTTGAGCAGTTCTTC
TRBV5-6,.,.,TRBJ2-1,CASSSYPGLIGGNEQFF,TGTGCCAGCAGCTCTTACCCGGGACTCATCGGGGGCAATGAGCAGTTCTTC
TRBV12-5,.,.,TRBJ2-2,CASGFGGRGNTGELFF,TGTGCTAGTGGTTTCGGGGGGCGCGGGAACACCGGGGAGCTGTTTTTT
TRBV28,.,TRBD1,TRBJ2-1,CASSLRGQGFYNEQFF,TGTGCCAGCAGTTTAAGGGGACAGGGATTCTACAATGAGCAGTTCTTC
TRBV5-4,few,.,TRBJ2-3,CASSSKTATHDTQYF,TGTGCCAGCAGCTCCAAGACAGCCACCCACGATACGCAGTATTTT
TRBV6-6,.,.,TRBJ2-2,CASSSGPGAAGELFF,TGTGCCAGCAGTTCCGGACCTGGGGCGGCCGGGGAGCTGTTTTTT
TRBV27,.,TRBD1,TRBJ2-7,CASSLYGQGPYEQYF,TGTGCCAGCAGTTTATATGGACAGGGGCCCTACGAGCAGTACTTC
TRBV9,.,.,TRBJ2-1,CASSVTGGGNNEQFF,TGTGCCAGCAGCGTGACAGGCGGGGGAAACAATGAGCAGTTCTTC
TRBV9,.,TRBD1,TRBJ1-2,CASRESTGAAYGYTF,TGTGCCAGCCGAGAATCGACAGGGGCGGCCTATGGCTACACCTTC
TRBV28,.,.,TRBJ1-4,CASSQTVEKLFF,TGTGCCAGCAGTCAGACAGTTGAGAAACTGTTTTTT
TRBV11-3,once,.,TRBJ1-1,CASSLGWGAEAFF,TGTGCCAGCAGCTTGGGGTGGGGGGCTGAAGCTTTCTTT
TRBV28,.,.,TRBJ1-5,CASTSLPVSNQPQHF,TGTGCCAGCACTTCTCTGCCGGTTAGCAATCAGCCCCAGCATTTT
TRBV6-7,.,TRBD2,TRBJ2-7,CASSYSPPRLAATYEQYF,TGTGCCAGCAGTTACTCGCCCCCGAGACTAGCGGCAACCTACGAGCAGTACTTC
TRBV28,.,TRBD2,TRBJ2-7,CASSLLRTSGAWEQYF,TGTGCCAGCAGTTTACTTAGGACTAGCGGGGCCTGGGAGCAGTACTTC
TRBV28,.,.,TRBJ2-5,CASSSPGLGWRTQYF,TGTGCCAGCAGTTCGCCGGGACTCGGGTGGAGGACCCAGTACTTC
TRBV11-2,.,TRBD1,TRBJ1-2,CASSLNPGQVDYGYTF,TGTGCCAGCAGCTTAAATCCCGGACAGGTAGACTATGGCTACACCTTC
TRBV2,.,TRBD2,TRBJ2-1,CASSGLESVNEQFF,TGTGCCAGCAGCGGACTAGAGTCCGTCAATGAGCAGTTCTTC
TRBV19,.,TRBD2,TRBJ2-1,CASSIDLTSGRINEQFF,TGTGCCAGTAGTATAGATCTCACTAGCGGGAGGATCAATGAGCAGTTCTTC
TRBV27,.,.,TRBJ2-4,CASSLNSRGIQYF,TGTGCCAGCAGTTTAAACTCGCGGGGCATTCAGTACTTC
TRBV19,.,.,TRBJ2-2,CASWGQELPGELFF,TGTGCCAGCTGGGGACAAGAGCTTCCCGGGGAGCTGTTTTTT
TRBV6-1,.,TRBD2,TRBJ2-1,CASSEHASGGNQFF,TGTGCCAGCAGTGAACACGCGAGCGGGGGGAACCAGTTCTTC
TRBV19,.,TRBD2,TRBJ2-3,CASSNPSGRGDTQYF,TGTGCCAGTAGTAATCCTAGCGGGAGAGGAGATACGCAGTATTTT
TRBV19,.,TRBD2,TRBJ2-1,CASSQVRFSSGDYNEQFF,TGTGCCAGTAGCCAGGTAAGATTTTCTAGCGGAGATTACAATGAGCAGTTCTTC
TRBV9,.,TRBD2,TRBJ2-1,CASSVDLLTSGHNEQFF,TGTGCCAGCAGCGTAGACCTCCTCACTAGCGGCCACAATGAGCAGTTCTTC
TRBV10-2,.,.,TRBJ1-5,CASSESGRANQPQHF,TGCGCCAGCAGTGAGTCGGGGAGGGCCAATCAGCCCCAGCATTTT
TRBV12-5,.,TRBD1,TRBJ2-2,CASGTQGPNTGELFF,TGTGCTAGTGGTACACAGGGGCCGAACACCGGGGAGCTGTTTTTT
TRBV6-6,.,.,TRBJ2-1,CASSYSRTVSNEQFF,TGTGCCAGCAGTTACTCGCGGACAGTAAGTAATGAGCAGTTCTTC
TRBV23-1,.,TRBD1,TRBJ1-2,CASSRGTGPTF,TGCGCCAGCAGTAGAGGGACAGGGCCTACCTTC
TRBV27,once,.,TRBJ2-3,CASSLWAGPRDTQYF,TGTGCCAGCAGTTTATGGGCAGGGCCTAGAGATACGCAGTATTTT
TRBV4-1,few,TRBD2,TRBJ2-2,CASSRGGANTGELFF,TGCGCCAGCAGCCGCGGGGGTGCGAACACCGGGGAGCTGTTTTTT